This is a list of T cell receptor beta chains from one sample in a study of CD8 T cell repertoires and HIV-1 epitope variants. Their antigens are not known. Libraries were prepared by immunoSEQ multiplex PCR; TCRdb keeps only in-frame clonotypes and omits some of them. The sample yields about 4,400 clones, under 70% seen once. The sequencing input was cultured CD8+ T cells derived from PBMCs. The receptors originated from a male donor with HIV. The CDR3 runs from the conserved cysteine through the conserved F or W. D genes are given only for firm matches. Expanded clones are given a class, and other clones once, few, many or no size at all.

J gene	D gene	clone size	V gene	CDR3 protein	CDR3 DNA
TRBJ2-5	-	-	TRBV7-7	CASSLAPERETQYF	TGTGCCAGCAGCTTAGCTCCCGAGAGGGAGACCCAGTACTTC
TRBJ2-4	-	-	TRBV11-2	CASSLGSDIQYF	TGTGCCAGCAGCCTGGGGAGCGACATTCAGTACTTC
TRBJ2-7	-	few	TRBV30	CAWSAPPREQYF	TGTGCCTGGAGTGCACCCCCTAGGGAGCAGTACTTC
TRBJ1-5	-	-	TRBV27	CASSLSFSNQPQHF	TGTGCCAGCAGTTTATCGTTTAGCAATCAGCCCCAGCATTTT
TRBJ1-1	-	-	TRBV4-3	CASSQDPGGGTEAFF	TGCGCCAGCAGCCAAGATCCTGGGGGTGGCACTGAAGCTTTCTTT
TRBJ1-1	-	-	TRBV30	CAWSGWGSLSGTEAFF	TGTGCCTGGAGTGGATGGGGGAGCTTGTCTGGCACTGAAGCTTTCTTT
TRBJ1-2	TRBD1	-	TRBV11-2	CASSSTFGTAFLNYGYTF	TGTGCCAGCAGCTCTACTTTTGGGACAGCCTTTCTAAACTATGGCTACACCTTC
TRBJ2-7	-	-	TRBV6-6	CASSYQNSWGTYEQYF	TGTGCCAGCAGTTACCAGAATAGCTGGGGCACCTACGAGCAGTACTTC
TRBJ2-7	-	-	TRBV4-3	CASSQGSGSTYEQYF	TGCGCCAGCAGCCAAGGGTCAGGGTCGACCTACGAGCAGTACTTC
TRBJ2-7	TRBD1	-	TRBV18	CASSPGQGANEQYF	TGTGCCAGCTCACCTGGACAGGGGGCAAACGAGCAGTACTTC
TRBJ2-3	-	-	TRBV6-1	CASRDGQLTGDTQYF	TGTGCCAGCAGAGACGGACAGTTAACGGGAGATACGCAGTATTTT
TRBJ2-7	-	few	TRBV9	CASSEDSSYEQYF	TGTGCCAGCAGCGAAGACAGCTCCTACGAGCAGTACTTC
TRBJ2-1	-	-	TRBV7-8	CASSLDGASEQFF	TGTGCCAGCAGCTTAGACGGTGCCAGTGAGCAGTTCTTC
TRBJ1-5	TRBD1	few	TRBV6-4	CASSHGTGGDQPQHF	TGTGCCAGCAGTCACGGGACAGGGGGCGATCAGCCCCAGCATTTT
TRBJ2-7	-	-	TRBV28	CASSLYGGTHEQYF	TGTGCCAGCAGTTTATATGGGGGTACCCACGAGCAGTACTTC
TRBJ2-7	-	-	TRBV11-2	CASSLQHEQYF	TGTGCCAGCAGCTTACAGCACGAGCAGTACTTC
TRBJ2-7	TRBD2	few	TRBV4-2	CASSQAGGEQYF	TGTGCCAGCAGCCAAGCGGGGGGCGAGCAGTACTTC
TRBJ2-7	-	-	TRBV7-9	CASSFPGAVYEQYF	TGTGCCAGCAGCTTTCCTGGGGCAGTCTACGAGCAGTACTTC
TRBJ2-1	TRBD1	-	TRBV27	CASSSGQDLYNEQFF	TGTGCCAGCAGTTCAGGACAGGATCTCTACAATGAGCAGTTCTTC
TRBJ2-5	TRBD1	few	TRBV6-5	CASSNTGGRETQYF	TGTGCCAGCAGTAATACAGGGGGGCGAGAGACCCAGTACTTC
TRBJ1-1	-	once	TRBV5-8	CASSLVKGSGAEAFF	TGTGCCAGCAGCTTGGTGAAGGGGAGTGGCGCTGAAGCTTTCTTT
TRBJ1-1	TRBD1	-	TRBV9	CASSIDRAGTEAFF	TGTGCCAGCAGCATAGACAGGGCCGGGACTGAAGCTTTCTTT
TRBJ2-7	TRBD1	-	TRBV7-2	CASSPEGTGYYEQYF	TGTGCCAGCAGCCCGGAAGGGACAGGGTATTACGAGCAGTACTTC
TRBJ2-1	-	-	TRBV2	CASSERGGSHNEQFF	TGTGCCAGCAGTGAACGAGGTGGGTCCCACAATGAGCAGTTCTTC
TRBJ2-1	-	-	TRBV7-7	CASSLAIDFYNEQFF	TGTGCCAGCAGCTTAGCGATTGACTTCTACAATGAGCAGTTCTTC
TRBJ1-1	-	few	TRBV11-2	CASSLGALGEAFF	TGTGCCAGCAGCTTAGGAGCACTGGGAGAAGCTTTCTTT
TRBJ2-2	TRBD1	-	TRBV5-1	CASSLGQLSSGELFF	TGCGCCAGCAGCCTGGGACAGTTGAGTAGCGGGGAGCTGTTTTTT
TRBJ1-2	-	few	TRBV19	CASSGVEGPNYGYTF	TGTGCCAGTAGTGGAGTCGAGGGCCCTAACTATGGCTACACCTTC
TRBJ2-7	TRBD2	large	TRBV19	CASSIRLAGIYEQYF	TGTGCCAGTAGTATCCGACTAGCGGGGATTTACGAGCAGTACTTC
TRBJ2-7	-	-	TRBV5-8	CASSSQSPSSYEQYF	TGTGCCAGCAGTTCACAGAGCCCCAGCTCCTACGAGCAGTACTTC
TRBJ2-3	-	-	TRBV14	CASSQPQETDTQYF	TGTGCCAGCAGCCAACCTCAGGAAACAGATACGCAGTATTTT
TRBJ1-1	TRBD1	few	TRBV7-9	CASSQSTGGGYEAFF	TGTGCCAGCAGCCAATCGACAGGGGGCGGCTATGAAGCTTTCTTT
TRBJ2-3	TRBD2	-	TRBV6-5	CASSYVTAGGPDTQYF	TGTGCCAGCAGTTACGTCACTGCGGGAGGGCCAGATACGCAGTATTTT
TRBJ2-5	-	-	TRBV5-6	CASSLGAQETQYF	TGTGCCAGCAGCCTCGGGGCGCAAGAGACCCAGTACTTC
TRBJ2-7	TRBD2	-	TRBV28	CASSLTVRMGTSDSYEQYF	TGTGCCAGCAGCCTAACCGTTCGTATGGGGACTAGCGACTCCTACGAGCAGTACTTC
TRBJ1-6	TRBD1	-	TRBV7-2	CASREHLGQGVSPLHF	TGTGCCAGCAGAGAACACCTGGGACAGGGCGTCTCACCCCTCCACTTT
TRBJ2-7	TRBD1	few	TRBV6-1	CASSERDRGIYEQYF	TGTGCCAGCAGTGAAAGGGACAGGGGGATATACGAGCAGTACTTC